Below, 30 T cell receptor beta chains from the same sample are listed, as sequenced in a study of shared clonotypes between healthy human individuals. Assay used: immunoSEQ multiplex PCR; TCRdb lists only in-frame clones, some missing. The table has hundreds of thousands of clones, over 65% seen once. The source material was memory CD4+ T cells sorted from blood. Subset here: CD45RA-negative fraction. The receptors derive from a woman aged 25 to 39 in good health.

This clone was observed a few times. V gene TRBV14 combines with J gene TRBJ1-5; 7 bases map to TRBD1. Germline loops: CDR1 SGHDN, CDR2 FVKESK. This CDR3 comprises 12 residues. J was trimmed by 6 bases and V by 5 bases; bases with no gene match: 1. This chain's CDR3 is CASSSGGQPQHF. The CDR3 DNA sequence: TGTGCCAGCAGCTCAGGGGGTCAGCCCCAGCATTTT.

This chain uses TRBV2 with TRBJ1-2; tentative D call: TRBD1 (6 bases). V dropped 6 bases and J dropped 1 base, with 18 bases sitting between them. This CDR3 contains 16 residues. Germline V gives CDR1 SNHLY, CDR2 FYNNEI. The CDR3 region is CASSPTHRDLNYGYTF. The CDR3 coding sequence is TGTGCCAGCAGCCCCACCCACAGGGACCTTAACTATGGCTACACCTTC.

V usage is TRBV7-7 and J usage is TRBJ2-5; a weak D match, TRBD2 (6 bases). The CDR3 covers 15 residues. The V end was cut by 1 base, the J end by 2 bases, with 11 bases between. CDR1 is SSHAT and CDR2 is FNYEAQ in the germline V gene (reference sequence). The CDR3 protein is CASSLGLEFQETQYF. The CDR3 coding sequence is TGTGCCAGCAGCTTAGGACTAGAATTTCAAGAGACCCAGTACTTC.

The chain is built from TRBV13 and TRBJ1-2; no clear D. The V gene lost 5 bases and the J gene lost 1 base, with 17 bases spanning the gap. CDR1 and CDR2 from the germline V gene are PRHDT and FYEKMQ (reference sequence). The CDR3 extends over 16 amino acids. The CDR3 protein is CASSNPQTGINYGYTF. In DNA, the CDR3 is TGTGCCAGCAGCAACCCACAAACCGGAATTAACTATGGCTACACCTTC. Supplemented by reference TRBV13 and TRBJ1-2, the full variable domain reads AAGVIQSPRHLIKEKRETATLKCYPIPRHDTVYWYQQGPGQDPQFLISFYEKMQSDKGSIPDRFSAQQFSDYHSELNMSSLELGDSALYFCASSNPQTGINYGYTFGSGTRLTVV.

This clone has ten or more counts. V gene TRBV7-2 combines with J gene TRBJ1-5, with D tentatively TRBD1 (5 bases). V dropped 5 bases and J dropped 5 bases, with 13 bases sitting between them. This CDR3 region has 14 residues. Germline CDR1 is SGHTA and CDR2 is FQGNSA. DNA of the CDR3: TGTGCCAGCAGCCGCGGGAGGGGCGATCAGCCCCAGCATTTT. It translates to CASSRGRGDQPQHF. The full variable domain, with the rest looked up from reference TRBV7-2 and TRBJ1-5, is GAGVSQSPSNKVTEKGKDVELRCDPISGHTALYWYRQSLGQGLEFLIYFQGNSAPDKSGLPSDRFSAERTGGSVSTLTIQRTQQEDSAVYLCASSRGRGDQPQHFGDGTRLSIL.

V is TRBV6-5 and J is TRBJ2-7; D unclear. The V end lost 10 bases, the J end lost 8 bases, and 18 bases lay between the germline ends. This CDR3 is built from 12 residues. Germline-derived CDR1 and CDR2 are MNHEY and SVGAGI. This CDR3 reads CATSMNNPKQYF. In nucleotides, the CDR3 is TGTGCCACCAGCATGAACAATCCAAAGCAGTACTTC.

The rearrangement links TRBV28 to TRBJ1-2; 10 positions match TRBD1. This CDR3 is 15 amino acids long. In germline, CDR1 is MDHEN, CDR2 SYDVKM. V dropped 5 bases and J dropped 5; count of bases not matched to a gene: 8. The DNA for the CDR3 is TGTGCCAGCAGTCCGCCGGACAGGGGGGGGTATGGCTACACCTTC. Translation gives CASSPPDRGGYGYTF.

The V call is TRBV7-7, the J call TRBJ2-3; D perhaps matches TRBD2 (6 bases). CDR3 length: 17 residues. In germline, CDR1 is SSHAT, CDR2 FNYEAQ (reference sequence). The ends were cut back, 1 base at V and 9 bases at J, with 23 bases in the middle. This CDR3 is CASSLVLGTRTYGTQYF. In DNA form, the CDR3 reads TGTGCCAGCAGCTTAGTACTCGGGACTCGCACCTATGGGACGCAGTATTTT.

This clone has only one observation. The chain links TRBV11-3 to TRBJ1-1, with a tentative D call TRBD1 (5 bases). The germline V gene encodes CDR1 SGHNT and CDR2 YENEEA. The CDR3 runs to 13 residues. V lost 3 bases and J 4 bases, leaving 9 bases between the germline ends. CDR3 sequence reads: CASSFQGGTEAFF. The CDR3 DNA sequence: TGTGCCAGCAGCTTTCAGGGAGGCACTGAAGCTTTCTTT.

The gene calls are TRBV19 and TRBJ2-1, with D tentatively TRBD2 (5 bases). The CDR3 has 16 amino acids. V gave up 3 bases and J gave up 0 bases, with 12 bases separating them. The germline gives CDR1 LNHDA, CDR2 SQIVND (reference sequence). As DNA, the CDR3 is TGTGCCAGTAGTATTGGGCGGAGGAGCTCCTACAATGAGCAGTTCTTC. This gives the protein CASSIGRRSSYNEQFF.

This clone was seen more than once but under ten times. This rearrangement joins TRBV5-1 to TRBJ1-3; D ambiguous. Germline loops: CDR1 SGHRS, CDR2 YFSETQ. The CDR3 runs 14 residues. V lost 7 bases, J lost 0 bases, and 11 bases lay in between. CDR3 in amino acids: CASGPATSGNTIYF. The CDR3 DNA reads TGCGCCAGCGGGCCCGCTACCTCTGGAAACACCATATATTTT.

J is TRBJ2-2 and V is TRBV2; D perhaps matches TRBD2 (5 bases). V lost 6 bases to trimming and J lost 7 bases, with 12 bases between them. Germline values: CDR1 SNHLY, CDR2 FYNNEI. The CDR3 covers 13 residues. The CDR3 sequence is CASRSWESGELFF. Written as DNA, the CDR3 is TGTGCCAGCAGGTCATGGGAGAGCGGGGAGCTGTTTTTT.

V and J are TRBV11-2 and TRBJ2-2; 11 nucleotides match TRBD2. Germline lookup yields CDR1 SGHAT and CDR2 FQNNGV. V was pared by 5 bases and J by 4 bases, with 3 bases of the junction left unmatched. This CDR3 contains 15 residues. Here the CDR3 reads CASSPGLAATGELFF. As DNA, the CDR3 is TGTGCCAGCAGCCCGGGACTAGCGGCCACCGGGGAGCTGTTTTTT.

CDR3 sequence (DNA): TGTGCCAGCAGTACTGCTAGTGGGCAGTACAATGAGCAGTTCTTC. Amino acid sequence: CASSTASGQYNEQFF. The chain carries TRBV28 and TRBJ2-1; unclear D gene. V was trimmed by 5 bases and J by 4 bases, leaving 15 bases between them. Germline-derived CDR1 and CDR2 are MDHEN and SYDVKM. The CDR3 loop spans 15 amino acids.

The sample holds many counts of this clone. The same CDR3 arises from other DNA sequences in this sample as well. The V call is TRBV11-2, the J call TRBJ2-1; TRBD1 aligns across 8 bases. This CDR3 contains 15 residues. Germline CDR1 is SGHAT and CDR2 is FQNNGV. With 5 bases clipped from V and 3 bases from J, the junction kept 6 bases outside the gene matches. The DNA for the CDR3 is TGTGCCAGCAGCCTCGGACAGGGTTACTACAATGAGCAGTTCTTC. The encoded protein is CASSLGQGYYNEQFF.

CDR3 DNA: TGCGCCAGCAGCTCGACGGCGGCCGGGGAGCTGTTTTTT. Protein sequence: CASSSTAAGELFF. The chain couples TRBV5-1 to TRBJ2-2, with D unresolved. V lost 3 bases, J lost 6 bases, and 9 bases lay in between. The CDR3 is 13 amino acids. CDR1 and CDR2 (germline): SGHRS, YFSETQ.

V gene TRBV7-2 combines with J gene TRBJ2-3; TRBD2 matches at 11 bases. The CDR3 runs 17 residues. V lost 4 bases, J lost 4 bases, and 10 bases stayed unmatched. CDR1 is SGHTA, CDR2 FQGNSA, per germline. The CDR3 DNA follows: TGTGCCAGCAGCTCACAACTAGCGGGAGCAGGGGCAGATACGCAGTATTTT. It codes for CASSSQLAGAGADTQYF.

V gene TRBV5-4 combines with J gene TRBJ2-7; TRBD1 agrees at 11 bases. J was trimmed by 2 bases and V by 0 bases; bases with no gene match: 1. From germline, CDR1 is SGHNT and CDR2 YYREEE (reference sequence). CDR3 length: 15 residues. The CDR3 spells CASSLGTGGPYEQYF. CDR3 DNA: TGTGCCAGCAGCTTGGGGACAGGGGGCCCCTACGAGCAGTACTTC. Together with reference TRBV5-4 and TRBJ2-7, the CDR3 gives the full variable domain: ETGVTQSPTHLIKTRGQQVTLRCSSQSGHNTVSWYQQALGQGPQFIFQYYREEENGRGNFPPRFSGLQFPNYSSELNVNALELDDSALYLCASSLGTGGPYEQYFGPGTRLTVT.

The J gene is TRBJ2-5, the V gene TRBV19, with TRBD2 identical over 12 bases. Trimming took 5 bases from V and 5 from J; bases not matched to a gene: 9. Germline-derived CDR1 and CDR2 are LNHDA and SQIVND (reference sequence). This CDR3 region has 16 residues. CDR3 protein: CASSSRLAGVLETQYF. The CDR3 nucleotides are TGTGCCAGTAGTTCCCGACTAGCGGGAGTTTTGGAGACCCAGTACTTC. Looking up the rest from reference TRBV19 and TRBJ2-5 gives the full variable domain: DGGITQSPKYLFRKEGQNVTLSCEQNLNHDAMYWYRQDPGQGLRLIYYSQIVNDFQKGDIAEGYSVSREKKESFPLTVTSAQKNPTAFYLCASSSRLAGVLETQYFGPGTRLLVL.

This clone was observed once. V usage is TRBV28 and J usage is TRBJ1-4, with 8 bases that match TRBD1. Trimming took 5 bases from V and 2 from J; bases not matched to a gene: 4. CDR1 and CDR2 from the germline V gene are MDHEN and SYDVKM. The CDR3 extends over 15 amino acids. CDR3 nucleotide sequence: TGTGCCAGCAGTAAGCAGGGGGCTACTAATGAAAAACTGTTTTTT. This translates into CASSKQGATNEKLFF.

The rearrangement links TRBV5-6 to TRBJ2-5, with D possibly being TRBD1 (7 bases). CDR1 is SGHDT, CDR2 YYEEEE, per germline. V shed 4 bases and J shed 4 bases, with 20 bases lying between them. This CDR3 region has 16 residues. The CDR3 loop reads CASSPRQGLGGETQYF. The CDR3 nucleotides read TGTGCCAGCAGCCCACGACAGGGATTGGGGGGAGAGACCCAGTACTTC.

This chain joins TRBV5-1 and TRBJ1-1, with a tentative D call TRBD1 (6 bases). The germline V gene encodes CDR1 SGHRS and CDR2 YFSETQ. V dropped 10 bases and J dropped 4 bases, with 20 bases sitting between them. CDR3 length: 14 amino acids. The chain's CDR3 is CACLGGAFRTEAFF. CDR3 nucleotide sequence: TGCGCCTGCTTGGGGGGCGCGTTTCGCACTGAAGCTTTCTTT.

As for this clone: Only one base separates this from a far larger clonotype, so it likely reflects a read error. The genes are TRBV5-1 and TRBJ2-2; no firm D call. CDR1 SGHRS and CDR2 YFSETQ come from the germline V gene. V was trimmed by 1 base and J by 2 bases, leaving 12 bases between them. The CDR3 is 16 amino acids. This CDR3 reads CASSLFSQINTGELFF. The CDR3 DNA reads TGCGCCAGCAGCTTGTTCTCCCAAATCAACACCGGGGAGCTGTTTTTT.

This clone was recorded once. This sequence joins TRBV5-1 and TRBJ2-3, with D perhaps TRBD2 (6 bases). V lost 1 base and J 0 bases, leaving 9 bases between the germline ends. This CDR3 is built from 15 residues. CDR1 and CDR2 (germline): SGHRS, YFSETQ. CDR3 amino acids: CASSLSGLSTDTQYF. CDR3 nucleotide sequence: TGCGCCAGCAGCTTGAGCGGGCTTAGCACAGATACGCAGTATTTT.

This sequence joins TRBV25-1 and TRBJ2-7, with TRBD2 identical over 13 bases. Germline lookup yields CDR1 MGHDK and CDR2 SYGVNS. Unmatched junction bases numbered 1, after V lost 6 bases and J lost 2 bases. The CDR3 has 14 amino acids. The CDR3 spells CASRGTSGTYEQYF. CDR3 coding DNA: TGTGCCAGCAGAGGGACTAGCGGGACCTACGAGCAGTACTTC.

This chain connects TRBV7-2 to TRBJ2-1, with 9 bases fitting TRBD1. J was trimmed by 7 bases and V by 4 bases; bases with no gene match: 8. CDR1 and CDR2 from the germline V gene are SGHTA and FQGNSA. The CDR3 length is 15 residues. CDR3 protein: CASSWTGEVGNEQFF. CDR3 DNA: TGTGCCAGCAGCTGGACAGGGGAGGTAGGGAATGAGCAGTTCTTC. Complete variable domain (other parts from reference TRBV7-2 and TRBJ2-1): GAGVSQSPSNKVTEKGKDVELRCDPISGHTALYWYRQSLGQGLEFLIYFQGNSAPDKSGLPSDRFSAERTGGSVSTLTIQRTQQEDSAVYLCASSWTGEVGNEQFFGPGTRLTVL.

This clone occurred once. The CDR3 coding sequence is TGTGCCAGCTCCCCAATGGGGACTTCGAACACCGGGGAGCTGTTTTTT. Its translation is CASSPMGTSNTGELFF. The rearrangement uses TRBV2 and TRBJ2-2; maybe TRBD2 (6 bases). V was clipped by 8 bases and J by 0 bases, with 16 bases between them. Germline-derived CDR1 and CDR2 are SNHLY and FYNNEI. This CDR3 comprises 16 residues.

The chain links TRBV4-2 to TRBJ2-7; D perhaps matches TRBD1 (6 bases). Germline CDR1 is LGHNA and CDR2 is YNFKEQ. The CDR3 is 14 amino acids. With 3 bases removed from V and 5 bases from J, the gap between germline ends came to 14 bases. The CDR3 DNA reads as TGTGCCAGCAGCCACGGACAGTCCCACGACGAGCAGTACTTC. This translates into CASSHGQSHDEQYF.

V usage is TRBV5-1 and J usage is TRBJ1-1; 8 bases fit TRBD1. This CDR3 region has 17 residues. The germline gives CDR1 SGHRS, CDR2 YFSETQ. V trimming: 4 bases; J trimming: 1 base; junction bases outside the gene matches: 12. The CDR3, as DNA: TGCGCCAGCAGCCTGTGGGCAGGGGGCGAGCGGAACACTGAAGCTTTCTTT. Translated: CASSLWAGGERNTEAFF.

The V call is TRBV7-3, the J call TRBJ2-1; D uncertain. Germline loops: CDR1 SGHTA, CDR2 FQGTGA. Trimming pared 2 bases from V and 4 bases from J, leaving 9 bases between. The CDR3 loop spans 14 amino acids. As DNA, the CDR3 is TGTGCCAGCAGCTTAGGATCAGTATACAATGAGCAGTTCTTC. Its protein is CASSLGSVYNEQFF.